These T cell receptor beta chains were read from a single sample in a study of human T cells and chemical hapten exposure. TCRdb reprocessed the RACE reads via MiXCR and lists one record per CDR3 protein. The sample lists 370,000 or so distinct CDR3 sequences; 4% to 5.5% were seen once. The specimen comprised whole blood, sampled in connection with sensitization to the hapten diphenylcyclopropenone (DPC). These receptors were taken from a woman in her fifties or sixties with alopecia areata. Some clones in this sample may be carry-over from other donors' samples. CDR3s include the opening cysteine and the closing phenylalanine or tryptophan. A D gene is named only where the DNA matches it firmly. The listing skips clone size in some rows; elsewhere it reads once, few, many or a size class.

clone_size: few
j_call: TRBJ1-1
d_call: NA
v_call: TRBV5-1
cdr3_nt: TGCGCCAGCAGCTGGGGACGGCGGAACACTGAAGCTTTCTTT
cdr3_aa: CASSWGRRNTEAFF

clone_size: few
j_call: TRBJ1-5
d_call: NA
v_call: TRBV21-1
cdr3_nt: TGTGCCAGCAGCACGGGGGGGGCCCTCTTATTGAGCAATCAGCCCCAGCATTTT
cdr3_aa: CASSTGGALLLSNQPQHF

clone_size: many
j_call: TRBJ2-2
d_call: TRBD1
v_call: TRBV6-6
cdr3_nt: TGTGCCAGCGGACAGGGGTGGACCGGGGAGCTGTTTTTT
cdr3_aa: CASGQGWTGELFF

clone_size: many
j_call: TRBJ1-1
d_call: NA
v_call: TRBV20-1
cdr3_nt: TGCAGTGCTGGCCGCGATACGGGCGCTTTCTTT
cdr3_aa: CSAGRDTGAFF

clone_size: few
j_call: TRBJ2-3
d_call: TRBD1
v_call: TRBV10-3
cdr3_nt: TGTGCCACCGAGGGGGCGGCGTCAGATACGCAGTATTTT
cdr3_aa: CATEGAASDTQYF

clone_size: many
j_call: TRBJ2-3
d_call: TRBD2
v_call: TRBV6-6
cdr3_nt: TGTGCCAGCAGTTCCCACGGGACGGGAGGGCCAACAGATACGCAGTATTTT
cdr3_aa: CASSSHGTGGPTDTQYF

clone_size: many
j_call: TRBJ1-6
d_call: TRBD1
v_call: TRBV12-3/TRBV12-4
cdr3_nt: TGTGCCAGCAGTTGGACAGGGGCGGAGGGTTCACCCCTCCACTTT
cdr3_aa: CASSWTGAEGSPLHF

clone_size: many
j_call: TRBJ2-1
d_call: TRBD2
v_call: TRBV28
cdr3_nt: TGTGCCAGCAGACTTATCACACTAGCGGCCTACAATGAGCAGTTCTTC
cdr3_aa: CASRLITLAAYNEQFF

clone_size: many
j_call: TRBJ2-3
d_call: NA
v_call: TRBV6-2/TRBV6-3
cdr3_nt: TGTGCCAGCAGTTACGGAGGGAATACGCAGTATTTT
cdr3_aa: CASSYGGNTQYF

clone_size: NA
j_call: TRBJ1-2
d_call: NA
v_call: TRBV27
cdr3_nt: TGTGCCAGCAAAGCTAGTGCTAACTATGGCTACACCTTC
cdr3_aa: CASKASANYGYTF

clone_size: many
j_call: TRBJ2-1
d_call: NA
v_call: TRBV12-3/TRBV12-4
cdr3_nt: TGTGCCAGCAAACTCTCAACTCGTGAGCAGTTCTTC
cdr3_aa: CASKLSTREQFF

clone_size: many
j_call: TRBJ2-7
d_call: NA
v_call: TRBV29-1
cdr3_nt: TGCAGCGCTGACGGGGCCCTCGGCGAGCAGTACTTC
cdr3_aa: CSADGALGEQYF

clone_size: many
j_call: TRBJ2-1
d_call: TRBD2
v_call: TRBV7-8
cdr3_nt: TGTGCCAGCAGCTTAGCCCCACTAGCGGGAGGGAAGCAGTTCTTC
cdr3_aa: CASSLAPLAGGKQFF

clone_size: few
j_call: TRBJ1-1
d_call: TRBD1
v_call: TRBV29-1
cdr3_nt: TGCAGCGTTGAAGATCGGTCGGGACAGGGTGTGAACACTGAAGCTTTCTTT
cdr3_aa: CSVEDRSGQGVNTEAFF

clone_size: many
j_call: TRBJ1-5
d_call: TRBD1
v_call: TRBV20-1
cdr3_nt: TGCAGTGCTGCAAACCGGGACAGTAGCAATCAGCCCCAGCATTTT
cdr3_aa: CSAANRDSSNQPQHF

clone_size: many
j_call: TRBJ1-2
d_call: NA
v_call: TRBV6-5
cdr3_nt: TGTGCCAGCAGTTACTCTGGACAGAGCTATGGCTACACCTTC
cdr3_aa: CASSYSGQSYGYTF

clone_size: NA
j_call: TRBJ1-1
d_call: TRBD1
v_call: TRBV28
cdr3_nt: TGTGCCGGGGGGACAGGGGGGCGCGAGGAAGCTTTCTTT
cdr3_aa: CAGGTGGREEAFF

clone_size: many
j_call: TRBJ1-6
d_call: TRBD1
v_call: TRBV5-1
cdr3_nt: TGCGCCAGCAGCGAAGGACAGGGATTAGTCTCACCCCTCCACTTT
cdr3_aa: CASSEGQGLVSPLHF

clone_size: few
j_call: TRBJ1-6
d_call: NA
v_call: TRBV28
cdr3_nt: TGTGCCGGGGGGAGCTCCTATAATTCACCCCTCCACTTT
cdr3_aa: CAGGSSYNSPLHF

clone_size: many
j_call: TRBJ2-7
d_call: NA
v_call: TRBV28
cdr3_nt: TGTGCCAGCAGGAGAGCGGGCGTCTCCTACGAGCAGTACTTC
cdr3_aa: CASRRAGVSYEQYF

clone_size: many
j_call: TRBJ2-1
d_call: TRBD2
v_call: TRBV27
cdr3_nt: TGTGCCAGCAGTATCGGGGGGGGCTGGGGCAATGAGCAGTTCTTC
cdr3_aa: CASSIGGGWGNEQFF

clone_size: NA
j_call: TRBJ1-5
d_call: NA
v_call: TRBV20-1
cdr3_nt: TGCAGTGCTAGAGTCGGGGGAAATAGCAATCAGCCCCAGCATTTT
cdr3_aa: CSARVGGNSNQPQHF